The entry below gives a single TCR beta chain sequence along with its context. What it binds is not known. The germline gene is not matched at one end of the junction; a read error may be the cause. The CDR3 regions of TCR beta were amplified from RNA transcripts. Using the HTBI primer set, a first-round RT-PCR was run on the TCR CDR3. TCRdb analysed the multiplex PCR reads with MiXCR anew, one entry per CDR3 protein. The top ten clones hold approximately 8.7% of a sample with about 840,000 distinct CDR3 sequences, roughly 40% of them seen once. The CDR3 is 12 residues long. Germline CDR1 is LNHDA and CDR2 is SQIVND (reference sequence). Diagnosis rested on symptoms, serum thyroxine and TRAb, thyroid ultrasound, and orbital computed tomography. PBMCs were obtained from roughly 10 ml fresh peripheral blood. This specimen belongs to a study of T cells in Graves' hyperthyroidism and ophthalmopathy. Study-wide findings and caveats: Patients with ophthalmopathy were separated from those with stable hyperthyroidism by a 13 V-J model.

The TCR originated in a young man with Graves' hyperthyroidism. The sequencing input was blood. This chain joins TRBV19 and TRBJ1-4; D uncertain. This CDR3 is CASRAGGEKLLF. CDR3 sequence (DNA): TGTGCCAGTCGGGCGGGTGGAGAAAAACTGCTTTTT. Full variable domain (rest looked up from reference TRBV19 and TRBJ1-4): DGGITQSPKYLFRKEGQNVTLSCEQNLNHDAMYWYRQDPGQGLRLIYYSQIVNDFQKGDIAEGYSVSREKKESFPLTVTSAQKNPTAFYLCASRAGGEKLLFGSGTQLSVL.